This TCR beta chain was obtained from a study of cytomegalovirus exposure and HLA in healthy donors. As for the study in general: Drawn from HLA-typed donors, about 82 million unique TCRs were held in an early data release. Notes on the study in general: It was approximately 150 TCR beta chains that were listed as cytomegalovirus-associated.

For this clone: Its antigen is not identified.

The CDR3 contains 13 residues. Germline values: CDR1 SGDLS, CDR2 YYNGEE. With V trimmed by 3 bases and J by 9 bases, 6 bases remained unmatched. Researchers ran the PCR with 60 Vbeta and 13 Jbeta primers. Produced via immunoSEQ multiplex PCR; TCRdb's table is partial and in-frame only. Of about 96,000 clones listed, roughly 80% were seen once; the top ten hold around 7.5%. The sequence came from a man over 45 in good health and CMV-seropositive. V usage is TRBV9 and J usage is TRBJ2-4, with 7 bases lining up with TRBD1. Sequenced input: PBMCs. The CDR3 reads CASSGVQGPIQYF. The DNA of the CDR3 is TGTGCCAGCAGCGGGGTACAGGGGCCCATTCAGTACTTC.